These T cell receptor beta chains were read from a single sample in a study of human T cells and chemical hapten exposure. In TCRdb, the RACE reads were re-called with MiXCR into one record per CDR3 protein. The table has tens of thousands of distinct CDR3 sequences, under 10% seen once. Sequenced input: whole blood. These receptors all come from a male donor in good health. Some clones in this sample may be carry-over from other donors' samples. Each CDR3 is given with its conserved first and last residue. D genes are given only for firm matches. Some rows mark clone size as missing; the rest say once, few, many or name a class of expanded clone.

clone_size d_call j_call cdr3_length v_call cdr3_nt cdr3_aa
few - TRBJ1-5 16 TRBV19 TGTGCCAGTACCAAGTCGGGAGGGACCAGCAATCAGCCCCAGCATTTT CASTKSGGTSNQPQHF
few - TRBJ2-7 13 TRBV10-3 TGTGCCATCAGTGAGTCGGGACCCTACGAGCAGTACTTC CAISESGPYEQYF
few - TRBJ2-2 18 TRBV4-3 TGCGCCAGCAGCCCTTATTCGCCCTTACAGGGGAACACCGGGGAGCTGTTTTTT CASSPYSPLQGNTGELFF
few TRBD2 TRBJ2-1 20 TRBV18 TGTGCCAGCTCACTCGGACTAGCGGCCCCAATCGTGAGCTCCTACAATGAGCAGTTCTTC CASSLGLAAPIVSSYNEQFF
- TRBD1 TRBJ1-1 15 TRBV7-2 TGTGCCAGCAGTAGACAGGGAACAACGAACACTGAAGCTTTCTTT CASSRQGTTNTEAFF
- - TRBJ2-1 17 TRBV7-2 TGTGCCAGCAGCTTAGCAGGGGGGGCAGGGGGATACAATGAGCAGTTCTTC CASSLAGGAGGYNEQFF
few TRBD1 TRBJ2-7 13 TRBV29-1 TGCAGCGTTGGGGGACAGGGGGCGTACGAGCAGTACTTC CSVGGQGAYEQYF
few - TRBJ1-1 14 TRBV5-1 TGCGCCAGCACCAGGAGGGGGATGAACACTGAAGCTTTCTTT CASTRRGMNTEAFF
few - TRBJ2-3 13 TRBV5-4 TGTGCCAGCAGCTTGGAAGCGGCGGATACGCAGTATTTT CASSLEAADTQYF
few - TRBJ2-2 14 TRBV6-6 TGTGCCAGCAGTTACGTAGAGGTCACCGGGGAGCTGTTTTTT CASSYVEVTGELFF
- - TRBJ2-4 12 TRBV4-2 TGTGCCAGCAGCCCCGACGTAAACATTCAGTACTTC CASSPDVNIQYF
- - TRBJ2-5 15 TRBV27 TGTGCCAGCAGTTTACGTGGGCCGCCGGGAGAGACCCAGTACTTC CASSLRGPPGETQYF
- TRBD1 TRBJ1-4 14 TRBV12-3/TRBV12-4 TGTGCCAGCAGGCGGACAGGGGCGCGAGAAAAACTGTTTTTT CASRRTGAREKLFF
- - TRBJ2-3 16 TRBV10-3 TGTGCCATCAGTGAGTCAGACCTTTCTAGCACAGATACGCAGTATTTT CAISESDLSSTDTQYF
few TRBD1 TRBJ1-5 14 TRBV6-5 TGTGCCAGCAGTGGGACAGGAACAAATCAGCCCCAGCATTTT CASSGTGTNQPQHF
- - TRBJ2-2 15 TRBV12-5 TGTGCTAGTGGATTAACAGGGGCGGGAGCCGGGGAGCTGTTTTTT CASGLTGAGAGELFF
- - TRBJ1-2 17 TRBV27 TGTGCCAGTAGGGTATCGGGTATTACCGACACGAACTATGGCTACACCTTC CASRVSGITDTNYGYTF
few - TRBJ1-1 13 TRBV5-1 TGCGCCAGCAGCTCGGACGGATACACTGAAGCTTTCTTT CASSSDGYTEAFF
many TRBD2 TRBJ2-1 18 TRBV20-1 TGCAGTGCTAGAGGTCAACTAGCGGGGGCCCAATCCTACAATGAGCAGTTCTTC CSARGQLAGAQSYNEQFF
- TRBD2 TRBJ2-1 16 TRBV12-3/TRBV12-4 TGTGCCAGCAGTTTTCCGGGACTAGGACCCTACAATGAGCAGTTCTTC CASSFPGLGPYNEQFF
- TRBD1 TRBJ1-2 15 TRBV7-6 TGTGCCAGCAGCTTAGAAGGCGGGACAGGCTATGGCTACACCTTC CASSLEGGTGYGYTF
few - TRBJ2-7 15 TRBV27 TGTGCCAGCAGCGGGATAGCGATATGGGGCTACGAGCAGTACTTC CASSGIAIWGYEQYF
- TRBD1 TRBJ1-5 15 TRBV6-2/TRBV6-3 TGTGCCAGCAGCCAGGGACAGCATAGCAATCAGCCCCAGCATTTT CASSQGQHSNQPQHF
many - TRBJ2-7 14 TRBV7-8 TGTGCCAGCAGCCCGTCGTCGGGGCCCTACGAGCAGTACTTC CASSPSSGPYEQYF